What follows are 7 T cell receptor beta chains derived from one specimen sequenced in a study of T cells expressing NK-cell markers. TCRdb re-called the 5' RACE reads and catalogs CDR3 proteins one per entry, DNA excluded. The sample table sets out roughly 170,000 distinct CDR3 sequences. Sequencing input: blood T cells: a sorted CD56 or NKG2C T cell subset, CD4+ or CD8+ T cells, or bulk PBMC T cells (not recorded which). Receptor source: a woman aged 18 to 75 in good health.

The chain recombines TRBV3-1 with TRBJ1-6; TCRdb picks TRBD1, but there is no DNA to check that call. Germline loops: CDR1 LGHDT, CDR2 YNNKEL (reference sequence). The CDR3 covers 13 residues. The chain's CDR3 is CASSQGRQSPLHF.

CDR3 residues: CASSRPEIARNTGELFF. V is TRBV5-1 and J is TRBJ2-2. This CDR3 contains 17 residues. Germline CDR1 is SGHRS and CDR2 is YFSETQ.

The chain has TRBV7-3 and TRBJ2-3; TCRdb calls TRBD1, which cannot be checked without DNA. This CDR3 comprises 13 residues. The germline V gene encodes CDR1 SGHTA and CDR2 FQGTGA. The CDR3 loop reads CASSPSQPGAQYF.

This chain uses TRBV2 with TRBJ2-7; TCRdb lists TRBD2, though no DNA is available to test this call. Germline CDR1 and CDR2: SNHLY and FYNNEI. This CDR3 has 13 residues. This CDR3 is CASSGGIIYEQYF.

The chain carries TRBV5-5 and TRBJ1-6; TCRdb reports TRBD1, a call that lacks DNA to check it against. The CDR3 consists of 16 residues. Germline V lookup: CDR1 SGHKS, CDR2 YYEKEE (reference sequence). The CDR3 loop is CASLLEGQLNNSPLHF.

This sequence joins TRBV5-6 and TRBJ2-1; as DNA is missing, the TRBD2 call by TCRdb cannot be tested. The CDR3 spans 18 residues. Germline CDR1 SGHDT, CDR2 YYEEEE. The chain's CDR3 is CASSLVGTSGRKNNEQFF.

The CDR3 reads CASSLSYGSSYNSPLHF. The chain carries TRBV14 and TRBJ1-6; TCRdb proposes TRBD1, but this gene call is untestable without DNA. Germline V gene sequence: CDR1 SGHDN, CDR2 FVKESK. CDR3 size: 17 residues.